What follows are 3 T cell receptor beta chains derived from one specimen sequenced in a study of CD8+CD57+ T cells in acquired aplastic anemia. The template used for profiling TCR beta VDJ and CDR3 was genomic DNA. Each CDR3 protein gets one entry after TCRdb re-called the reads with MiXCR. The table lists tens of thousands of distinct CDR3 sequences, 45% to 60% of them singletons. The sequenced sample consisted of sorted CD4+, CD8+, or CD8+CD57+ T cells (not recorded which) from PBMCs. The receptor source for this set is a human donor in good health, serving as a control.

The chain links TRBV19 to TRBJ1-1, with unresolved D. The V gene's germline CDR1 is LNHDA and CDR2 SQIVND (reference sequence). The V and J ends lost 6 bases and 8 bases respectively, with 10 bases between them. The CDR3 runs to 11 residues. CDR3 in amino acids: CASRKGREAFF. The CDR3 DNA sequence: TGTGCCAGTAGGAAAGGACGGGAAGCTTTCTTT.

V is TRBV19 and J is TRBJ2-1; D is perhaps TRBD2 (6 bases). CDR1 is LNHDA, CDR2 SQIVND, per germline (reference sequence). Trimming removed 5 bases from V and 3 bases from J, with 17 bases in between. The CDR3 totals 16 residues. This CDR3 is CASSPQGDLGYNEQFF. CDR3 DNA sequence: TGTGCCAGTAGTCCCCAAGGGGACTTGGGCTACAATGAGCAGTTCTTC.

The chain has TRBV7-2 and TRBJ2-7; D unclear. Germline CDR1 is SGHTA and CDR2 is FQGNSA. CDR3 length equals 13 residues. Between the trimmed V and J ends, which lost 5 bases and 4 bases, there was a span of 12 bases. CDR3 loop: CASSPSPLYEQYF. DNA of the CDR3: TGTGCCAGCAGCCCCTCCCCACTATACGAGCAGTACTTC.